A selection of T cell receptor beta chains follows, all from one sample in a study of human T cells and chemical hapten exposure. Via MiXCR, TCRdb re-called the RACE reads, giving one row per CDR3 protein. The sample includes tens of thousands of distinct CDR3 sequences, 9.5% to 11% of them seen just once. The sample was whole blood, taken in connection with sensitization to the hapten diphenylcyclopropenone (DPC). These receptors were collected from a man in his forties or fifties with alopecia areata. Some clones in this sample may be carry-over from other donors' samples. CDR3s include the opening cysteine and the closing phenylalanine or tryptophan. The D gene is left open where the match is weak. Expanded clones get a size class; other rows say once, few or many, or leave the size out.

D	V	size	J	CDR3	DNA
-	TRBV18	many	TRBJ1-2	CASSQQDNYGYTF	TGTGCCAGCTCCCAACAAGATAACTATGGCTACACCTTC
-	TRBV3-1	-	TRBJ2-2	CASTRNSWAADTGELFF	TGTGCCAGCACCCGAAATAGTTGGGCGGCGGACACCGGGGAGCTGTTTTTT
-	TRBV29-1	many	TRBJ1-5	CSVQDGNSNQPQHF	TGCAGCGTTCAGGACGGTAATAGCAATCAGCCCCAGCATTTT
TRBD2	TRBV20-1	-	TRBJ2-5	CSAGLAGGPARWETQYF	TGCAGTGCTGGGCTAGCGGGAGGGCCAGCCCGGTGGGAGACCCAGTACTTC
-	TRBV10-3	-	TRBJ2-3	CAISGAGRGHTDTQYF	TGTGCCATCAGTGGGGCAGGTAGAGGTCACACAGATACGCAGTATTTT
-	TRBV25-1	few	TRBJ2-6	CASSVGTSSSGANVLTF	TGTGCCAGCAGTGTGGGGACGTCGAGCTCTGGGGCCAACGTCCTGACTTTC
-	TRBV25-1	many	TRBJ2-5	CASSVRETQYF	TGTGCCAGCAGTGTTAGGGAGACCCAGTACTTC
-	TRBV7-9	many	TRBJ1-1	CASSSQGDTEAFF	TGTGCCAGCAGCTCCCAGGGTGACACTGAAGCTTTCTTT
-	TRBV9	-	TRBJ2-2	CASSAQVTGELFF	TGTGCCAGCAGCGCACAGGTAACCGGGGAGCTGTTTTTT
-	TRBV29-1	many	TRBJ1-2	CSVEDFAFRPYGYTF	TGCAGCGTTGAAGATTTCGCCTTTCGGCCATATGGCTACACCTTC
-	TRBV29-1	-	TRBJ2-3	CSVEDAPDTQYF	TGCAGCGTTGAAGATGCTCCAGATACGCAGTATTTT
TRBD1	TRBV29-1	few	TRBJ2-2	CSVEEASGQGHRELFF	TGCAGCGTTGAAGAGGCAAGCGGACAGGGGCACCGGGAGCTGTTTTTT
-	TRBV25-1	-	TRBJ2-3	CASTLGAVSTDTQYF	TGTGCCAGCACTTTGGGGGCCGTTAGCACAGATACGCAGTATTTT
-	TRBV15	many	TRBJ2-3	CATSREPKGGGDTQYF	TGTGCCACCAGCAGAGAACCGAAAGGCGGAGGAGATACGCAGTATTTT
-	TRBV7-8	-	TRBJ2-2	CASMASRLLGTGELFF	TGTGCCAGCATGGCTAGCCGGCTTTTAGGGACCGGGGAGCTGTTTTTT
-	TRBV7-2	few	TRBJ2-3	CASSLGFGFPDTQYF	TGTGCCAGCAGCTTAGGATTTGGGTTCCCAGATACGCAGTATTTT
TRBD1	TRBV18	many	TRBJ1-1	CASSARQGVNTEAFF	TGTGCCAGCTCAGCTCGACAGGGGGTAAACACTGAAGCTTTCTTT
TRBD1	TRBV6-5	many	TRBJ2-6	CASSYSWAGGSGANVLTF	TGTGCCAGCAGTTACTCTTGGGCAGGGGGCTCTGGGGCCAACGTCCTGACTTTC
TRBD2	TRBV4-1	few	TRBJ2-1	CASSHRKLAGDLYNEQFF	TGCGCCAGCAGTCATCGAAAATTAGCGGGAGACCTCTACAATGAGCAGTTCTTC
TRBD1	TRBV6-2/TRBV6-3	few	TRBJ2-7	CASSWGTGKYF	TGTGCCAGCAGTTGGGGGACAGGGAAGTACTTC
-	TRBV2	few	TRBJ2-1	CASSEVGRSSYNEQFF	TGTGCCAGCAGTGAAGTGGGGCGGAGCTCCTACAATGAGCAGTTCTTC
TRBD2	TRBV20-1	-	TRBJ2-5	CSASGGSSGQETQYF	TGCAGTGCTAGTGGTGGTTCTAGCGGCCAAGAGACCCAGTACTTC
TRBD2	TRBV20-1	-	TRBJ2-1	CSARPGLAGGAQYNEQFF	TGCAGTGCTAGGCCGGGACTAGCGGGAGGGGCGCAGTACAATGAGCAGTTCTTC
-	TRBV5-5	few	TRBJ2-2	CASSFYQGSGELFF	TGTGCCAGCAGCTTTTATCAGGGGTCCGGGGAGCTGTTTTTT
TRBD2	TRBV28	-	TRBJ2-7	CASNFMSGSSHEQYF	TGTGCCAGCAACTTCATGAGCGGGAGTAGCCACGAGCAGTACTTC
-	TRBV24-1	-	TRBJ2-2	CATSTTYTGELFF	TGTGCCACCTCCACTACTTACACCGGGGAGCTGTTTTTT
-	TRBV20-1	-	TRBJ2-4	CSAGGKSKNIQYF	TGCAGTGCTGGGGGGAAATCCAAAAACATTCAGTACTTC
-	TRBV7-6	-	TRBJ2-2	CASSRPGNTGELFF	TGTGCCAGCAGTCGGCCGGGGAACACCGGGGAGCTGTTTTTT
-	TRBV6-5	few	TRBJ2-3	CASSYDGFEGGTQYF	TGTGCCAGCAGTTACGACGGTTTCGAAGGGGGTACGCAGTATTTT
TRBD1	TRBV15	-	TRBJ2-7	CATSPDRVVYEQYF	TGTGCCACCAGTCCGGACAGGGTAGTTTACGAGCAGTACTTC
TRBD1	TRBV29-1	few	TRBJ1-1	CSGDRTGGTEAFF	TGCAGCGGGGACCGGACAGGGGGCACTGAAGCTTTCTTT
-	TRBV18	few	TRBJ1-2	CASSDSKEFGYTF	TGTGCCAGCTCAGATTCTAAGGAATTTGGCTACACCTTC
-	TRBV27	-	TRBJ1-1	CASSLRWGRTEAFF	TGTGCCAGCAGTTTGAGATGGGGGCGAACTGAAGCTTTCTTT
-	TRBV6-5	few	TRBJ2-5	CASWKNLAKETQYF	TGTGCCAGCTGGAAAAATCTAGCTAAAGAGACCCAGTACTTC